A selection of T cell receptor beta chains follows, all from one sample in a study of blood T cell repertoires in COVID-19. This table comes from immunoSEQ multiplex PCR, and its TCRdb copy is limited to in-frame clones, with some not included. Of 150,000 or so clones in the sample, roughly four fifths were seen once. The sequencing sample was made of peripheral blood. Receptor source: a woman over 75 with acute or convalescent COVID-19. Both conserved end residues are part of each CDR3. D genes are given only for firm matches. Part of the rows lack a size; the others show once, few, many or a class for expanded clones.

J gene: TRBJ1-1
clone size: -
CDR3 length: 16
D gene: -
V gene: TRBV18
CDR3 protein: CASSPRGGPLNTEAFF
CDR3 DNA: TGTGCCAGCTCACCAAGGGGGGGGCCTCTGAACACTGAAGCTTTCTTT

J gene: TRBJ1-5
clone size: -
CDR3 length: 15
D gene: TRBD1
V gene: TRBV7-9
CDR3 protein: CASSFRGTGGQPQHF
CDR3 DNA: TGTGCCAGCAGCTTCCGGGGAACAGGGGGTCAGCCCCAGCATTTT

J gene: TRBJ2-7
clone size: few
CDR3 length: 16
D gene: -
V gene: TRBV5-8
CDR3 protein: CASETQWGLSSYEQYF
CDR3 DNA: TGTGCCAGCGAAACCCAGTGGGGGCTGAGCTCCTACGAGCAGTACTTC

J gene: TRBJ1-2
clone size: -
CDR3 length: 13
D gene: -
V gene: TRBV5-4
CDR3 protein: CASSPSFDYVYTF
CDR3 DNA: TGTGCCAGCAGTCCATCCTTTGACTATGTCTACACCTTC

J gene: TRBJ1-2
clone size: -
CDR3 length: 16
D gene: -
V gene: TRBV6-5
CDR3 protein: CASSYEAAPRGRGYTF
CDR3 DNA: TGTGCCAGCAGTTACGAGGCGGCCCCCCGAGGTCGTGGCTACACCTTC

J gene: TRBJ2-6
clone size: -
CDR3 length: 15
D gene: -
V gene: TRBV27
CDR3 protein: CASSPQGAGANVLTF
CDR3 DNA: TGTGCCAGCAGTCCACAGGGTGCTGGGGCCAACGTCCTGACTTTC

J gene: TRBJ1-1
clone size: -
CDR3 length: 12
D gene: TRBD1
V gene: TRBV4-1
CDR3 protein: CASSGEQGVAFF
CDR3 DNA: TGCGCCAGCAGCGGAGAACAGGGGGTGGCTTTCTTT

J gene: TRBJ2-1
clone size: once
CDR3 length: 16
D gene: -
V gene: TRBV3-1/TRBV3-2
CDR3 protein: CASSPRGSFSYNEQFF
CDR3 DNA: TGTGCCAGCAGCCCACGGGGATCCTTCTCCTACAATGAGCAGTTCTTC

J gene: TRBJ2-3
clone size: -
CDR3 length: 17
D gene: -
V gene: TRBV4-3
CDR3 protein: CASSREVWALGADTQYF
CDR3 DNA: TGCGCCAGCAGCCGAGAAGTCTGGGCCCTTGGCGCAGATACGCAGTATTTT

J gene: TRBJ2-2
clone size: -
CDR3 length: 16
D gene: -
V gene: TRBV6-6
CDR3 protein: CASSYIQGSFTGELFF
CDR3 DNA: TGTGCCAGCAGTTACATTCAGGGGTCATTCACCGGGGAGCTGTTTTTT

J gene: TRBJ2-1
clone size: -
CDR3 length: 16
D gene: TRBD2
V gene: TRBV25-1
CDR3 protein: CASSEGELAGYNEQFF
CDR3 DNA: TGTGCCAGCAGTGAAGGGGAACTAGCGGGATACAATGAGCAGTTCTTC

J gene: TRBJ2-5
clone size: -
CDR3 length: 16
D gene: -
V gene: TRBV7-9
CDR3 protein: CASSVAFDRTQETQYF
CDR3 DNA: TGTGCCAGCAGCGTAGCTTTCGACAGGACCCAAGAGACCCAGTACTTC

J gene: TRBJ2-7
clone size: -
CDR3 length: 13
D gene: -
V gene: TRBV6-6
CDR3 protein: CASTPGGKGEQYF
CDR3 DNA: TGTGCCAGCACCCCAGGGGGGAAAGGCGAGCAGTACTTC

J gene: TRBJ1-5
clone size: -
CDR3 length: 14
D gene: -
V gene: TRBV6-1
CDR3 protein: CASSEAGQHQPQHF
CDR3 DNA: TGTGCCAGCAGTGAAGCTGGACAGCATCAGCCCCAGCATTTT

J gene: TRBJ2-2
clone size: -
CDR3 length: 16
D gene: -
V gene: TRBV19
CDR3 protein: CASRGSGTTNTGELFF
CDR3 DNA: TGTGCCAGTAGGGGCTCCGGGACAACGAACACCGGGGAGCTGTTTTTT

J gene: TRBJ2-4
clone size: -
CDR3 length: 12
D gene: -
V gene: TRBV9
CDR3 protein: CASRQGKNIQYF
CDR3 DNA: TGTGCCAGCCGGCAGGGGAAAAACATTCAGTACTTC

J gene: TRBJ1-1
clone size: -
CDR3 length: 13
D gene: -
V gene: TRBV10-3
CDR3 protein: CAISVQLNTEAFF
CDR3 DNA: TGTGCCATCAGTGTACAACTGAACACTGAAGCTTTCTTT

J gene: TRBJ1-5
clone size: -
CDR3 length: 15
D gene: -
V gene: TRBV19
CDR3 protein: CASSIAGFSNQPQHF
CDR3 DNA: TGTGCCAGTAGTATAGCCGGTTTTAGCAATCAGCCCCAGCATTTT

J gene: TRBJ2-1
clone size: -
CDR3 length: 15
D gene: -
V gene: TRBV5-1
CDR3 protein: CASSTTIGDYNEQFF
CDR3 DNA: TGCGCCAGCAGCACGACTATCGGGGACTACAATGAGCAGTTCTTC

J gene: TRBJ2-1
clone size: -
CDR3 length: 18
D gene: TRBD2
V gene: TRBV24-1
CDR3 protein: CATSDSDLAASGRNEQFF
CDR3 DNA: TGTGCCACCAGTGACTCGGACCTTGCGGCTAGCGGGCGCAATGAGCAGTTCTTC

J gene: TRBJ2-5
clone size: -
CDR3 length: 15
D gene: TRBD2
V gene: TRBV9
CDR3 protein: CASSVGSGGGATQYF
CDR3 DNA: TGTGCCAGCAGCGTGGGTAGTGGCGGGGGGGCGACCCAGTACTTC

J gene: TRBJ2-2
clone size: -
CDR3 length: 16
D gene: -
V gene: TRBV19
CDR3 protein: CASSIQGHRNTGELFF
CDR3 DNA: TGTGCCAGTAGTATTCAGGGACACAGGAACACCGGGGAGCTGTTTTTT

J gene: TRBJ2-7
clone size: -
CDR3 length: 14
D gene: TRBD1
V gene: TRBV5-1
CDR3 protein: CASSGGQGGYEQYF
CDR3 DNA: TGCGCCAGCAGCGGTGGACAGGGGGGTTACGAGCAGTACTTC

J gene: TRBJ2-7
clone size: -
CDR3 length: 12
D gene: -
V gene: TRBV29-1
CDR3 protein: CSVQGYSYEQYF
CDR3 DNA: TGCAGCGTCCAGGGGTACTCCTACGAGCAGTACTTC

J gene: TRBJ2-3
clone size: -
CDR3 length: 15
D gene: TRBD1
V gene: TRBV5-1
CDR3 protein: CASSAGDRNTDTQYF
CDR3 DNA: TGCGCCAGCAGCGCAGGGGACAGAAACACAGATACGCAGTATTTT

J gene: TRBJ1-5
clone size: -
CDR3 length: 14
D gene: -
V gene: TRBV29-1
CDR3 protein: CSVGGVSSNQPQHF
CDR3 DNA: TGCAGCGTTGGGGGGGTTAGCAGCAATCAGCCCCAGCATTTT

J gene: TRBJ2-7
clone size: -
CDR3 length: 14
D gene: TRBD2
V gene: TRBV6-5
CDR3 protein: CASSSSGKFYEQYF
CDR3 DNA: TGTGCCAGCAGTTCTAGCGGGAAGTTCTACGAGCAGTACTTC

J gene: TRBJ2-7
clone size: -
CDR3 length: 17
D gene: -
V gene: TRBV9
CDR3 protein: CASSVGRGDRALGEQYF
CDR3 DNA: TGTGCCAGCAGCGTAGGCAGGGGGGACCGGGCACTCGGCGAGCAGTACTTC

J gene: TRBJ1-1
clone size: -
CDR3 length: 16
D gene: TRBD1
V gene: TRBV6-4
CDR3 protein: CASRQAGGLRGTEAFF
CDR3 DNA: TGTGCCAGCCGCCAGGCAGGGGGCCTCAGAGGCACTGAAGCTTTCTTT

J gene: TRBJ1-2
clone size: once
CDR3 length: 11
D gene: TRBD1
V gene: TRBV12-3/TRBV12-4
CDR3 protein: CASGTAYGYTF
CDR3 DNA: TGTGCCAGCGGGACAGCCTATGGCTACACCTTC

J gene: TRBJ2-1
clone size: -
CDR3 length: 16
D gene: -
V gene: TRBV18
CDR3 protein: CASSSPGAGMIDEQFF
CDR3 DNA: TGTGCCAGCTCATCGCCCGGTGCGGGAATGATTGATGAGCAGTTCTTC

J gene: TRBJ2-2
clone size: once
CDR3 length: 14
D gene: -
V gene: TRBV7-6
CDR3 protein: CASSLGGNTGELFF
CDR3 DNA: TGTGCCAGCAGCTTAGGAGGGAACACCGGGGAGCTGTTTTTT

J gene: TRBJ2-1
clone size: few
CDR3 length: 17
D gene: TRBD2
V gene: TRBV5-4
CDR3 protein: CASSLDRAGGSYNEQFF
CDR3 DNA: TGTGCCAGCAGCTTGGATCGGGCGGGAGGCTCCTACAATGAGCAGTTCTTC

J gene: TRBJ2-1
clone size: -
CDR3 length: 16
D gene: TRBD2
V gene: TRBV5-1
CDR3 protein: CASSLDGVGGPHEQFF
CDR3 DNA: TGCGCCAGCAGCTTGGATGGTGTGGGAGGGCCCCATGAGCAGTTCTTC

J gene: TRBJ1-2
clone size: -
CDR3 length: 15
D gene: -
V gene: TRBV4-1
CDR3 protein: CASSRTPGGQGGYTF
CDR3 DNA: TGCGCCAGCAGCCGTACCCCTGGAGGGCAAGGTGGCTACACCTTC

J gene: TRBJ1-1
clone size: -
CDR3 length: 16
D gene: -
V gene: TRBV24-1
CDR3 protein: CATRPTHRERNTEAFF
CDR3 DNA: TGTGCCACCCGTCCTACCCACAGGGAAAGGAACACTGAAGCTTTCTTT

J gene: TRBJ2-5
clone size: -
CDR3 length: 16
D gene: TRBD2
V gene: TRBV7-6
CDR3 protein: CASSPVSGGFQETQYF
CDR3 DNA: TGTGCCAGCAGCCCTGTTAGCGGGGGGTTCCAAGAGACCCAGTACTTC

J gene: TRBJ2-3
clone size: once
CDR3 length: 15
D gene: -
V gene: TRBV28
CDR3 protein: CASSLSPESTDTQYF
CDR3 DNA: TGTGCCAGCAGTTTAAGCCCGGAGAGCACAGATACGCAGTATTTT

J gene: TRBJ1-1
clone size: -
CDR3 length: 14
D gene: -
V gene: TRBV3-1/TRBV3-2
CDR3 protein: CASSHGTWNTEAFF
CDR3 DNA: TGTGCCAGCAGCCACGGGACATGGAACACTGAAGCTTTCTTT

J gene: TRBJ1-5
clone size: -
CDR3 length: 15
D gene: -
V gene: TRBV18
CDR3 protein: CASAQKVGVAQPQHF
CDR3 DNA: TGTGCCAGCGCTCAAAAGGTAGGGGTGGCGCAGCCCCAGCATTTT

J gene: TRBJ2-1
clone size: -
CDR3 length: 12
D gene: -
V gene: TRBV6-2/TRBV6-3
CDR3 protein: CASSPSDNEQFF
CDR3 DNA: TGTGCCAGCAGCCCCAGTGACAATGAGCAGTTCTTC

J gene: TRBJ2-3
clone size: -
CDR3 length: 15
D gene: TRBD2
V gene: TRBV7-2
CDR3 protein: CASSPGLQITDTQYF
CDR3 DNA: TGTGCCAGCAGCCCGGGACTACAAATCACAGATACGCAGTATTTT

J gene: TRBJ1-2
clone size: -
CDR3 length: 11
D gene: -
V gene: TRBV30
CDR3 protein: CAWMTGSGYTF
CDR3 DNA: TGTGCCTGGATGACAGGCTCTGGCTACACCTTC

J gene: TRBJ2-1
clone size: -
CDR3 length: 13
D gene: TRBD1
V gene: TRBV7-2
CDR3 protein: CASSLRTGDEQFF
CDR3 DNA: TGTGCCAGCAGCTTACGGACAGGGGATGAGCAGTTCTTC

J gene: TRBJ2-7
clone size: -
CDR3 length: 16
D gene: TRBD1
V gene: TRBV27
CDR3 protein: CASRTTGTGTIYEQYF
CDR3 DNA: TGTGCCAGCAGGACTACCGGGACAGGGACCATTTACGAGCAGTACTTC

J gene: TRBJ2-7
clone size: -
CDR3 length: 14
D gene: -
V gene: TRBV5-1
CDR3 protein: CASSHSGEFYEQYF
CDR3 DNA: TGCGCCAGCAGCCACAGCGGAGAGTTCTACGAGCAGTACTTC

J gene: TRBJ2-6
clone size: -
CDR3 length: 16
D gene: -
V gene: TRBV10-3
CDR3 protein: CAISENRAPGANVLTF
CDR3 DNA: TGTGCCATCAGTGAGAACAGGGCTCCTGGGGCCAACGTCCTGACTTTC

J gene: TRBJ2-7
clone size: -
CDR3 length: 13
D gene: TRBD1
V gene: TRBV5-1
CDR3 protein: CASSFGDRDEQYF
CDR3 DNA: TGCGCCAGCAGCTTCGGGGACAGGGACGAGCAGTACTTC

J gene: TRBJ2-7
clone size: -
CDR3 length: 13
D gene: -
V gene: TRBV9
CDR3 protein: CASSDPGSYEQYF
CDR3 DNA: TGTGCCAGCAGCGATCCAGGGTCCTACGAGCAGTACTTC

J gene: TRBJ2-7
clone size: -
CDR3 length: 14
D gene: TRBD2
V gene: TRBV5-4
CDR3 protein: CASSRTSGNYEQYF
CDR3 DNA: TGTGCCAGCAGCCGGACTAGCGGGAACTACGAGCAGTACTTC

J gene: TRBJ1-5
clone size: few
CDR3 length: 13
D gene: TRBD1
V gene: TRBV6-5
CDR3 protein: CAGGDRSNQPQHF
CDR3 DNA: TGTGCCGGCGGGGACAGAAGCAATCAGCCCCAGCATTTT